This TCR beta chain was sequenced for a study of blood T cells in healthy people across ages. Study-level findings and limits: PBMC samples, being unsorted, prevented any conclusive comparison of naive and antigen-experienced cells.

A second PCR of about 6 to 12 cycles used a sample-barcoded 5' primer and a J-beta primer mix. TCRdb passed the 5' RACE reads through MiXCR, listing each CDR3 protein once. The table includes approximately 1,000,000 distinct CDR3 sequences, under 40% detected once. In regard to this clonotype: Its antigen is currently unknown.

Those donating, healthy Caucasian individuals from Russia, were aged roughly 6 to 90. The sequenced material came from blood. The sequence was collected from a man aged 18 to 30 in good health.

The CDR3: CSARYDTNYGYTF. CDR3 DNA: TGCAGTGCTAGATACGACACCAACTATGGCTACACCTTC. The rearrangement joins TRBV20-1 to TRBJ1-2; D gene ambiguous. The CDR3 totals 13 residues. Trimming cost V 2 bases and J 2 bases, with 9 bases left between them. Germline V lookup: CDR1 DFQATT, CDR2 SNEGSKA (reference sequence).